This T cell receptor (beta chain) was found in a study of glioma-infiltrating T cells after dendritic cell vaccination (dated by TCRdb to the mid-2010s). Some background on the complete study: The cohort comprised roughly 15 glioblastoma patients from Phase I and II dendritic cell vaccination trials, 9 newly diagnosed and 6 with recurrent disease. In glioblastoma patients vaccinated with dendritic cells, deep sequencing of TCR beta CDR3 regions served to measure tumor-infiltrating lymphocyte content and to compare repertoires between tumor and blood. Patients received three intradermal dendritic cell vaccine injections at biweekly intervals in the arm below the axilla. The vaccine was prepared from monocyte-derived dendritic cells that were cultured for roughly seven days with IL-4 and GM-CSF and then pulsed overnight with autologous tumor lysate. Between the early 2000s and the early 2010s, patients were given autologous tumor lysate-pulsed dendritic cell vaccination. Survival after dendritic cell vaccination was correlated with TCR sequencing metrics, such as TIL content and the overlap between tumor and blood repertoires. The paper's findings and limits, for the study overall: TCR clonality showed no direct relationship with survival, which suggests that a diverse polyclonal response may be important. The three-group TCR overlap response model was described as speculative and requiring prospective validation. The cohort was small and heterogeneous, only a few patients had full blood and tumor sets, and even fewer had initial-recurrent tumor pairs. After dendritic cell vaccination, a higher estimated pretreatment TIL content predicted longer time to progression and overall survival.

Concerning this clone: Its cognate antigen has yet to be identified. Base qualities are not at hand, and no much larger clone is one base apart.

TCRB CDR3 regions were amplified from around 2.1 ug genomic DNA, or all available DNA if less, using the immunoSEQ assay. Multiplex PCR used 60 forward primers for TCR V beta segments and 13 reverse primers for J beta segments. Synthetic control templates were spiked into each sample at limiting dilution to estimate reads per starting template. Reads of 87 bp were generated by sequencing on the Illumina HiSeq System. As for the authors' bioinformatics: PCR and sequencing errors were removed by a nearest neighbor algorithm that merged closely related sequences. TCR overlap was defined as the percentage of unique tumor TCR beta sequences that were also found in the peripheral blood of the same patient. As stored in TCRdb, this immuneACCESS dataset retains in-frame rearrangements with V and J assigned. A fraction of the clones does not appear; measured against another copy, unresolved V genes explain less than half of the discrepancy, and the remainder lacks a known reason. That table supplies the V and J calls and clone size; D and trimming were determined from the DNA. The sample yields 72,000 or so clones; about nine tenths were counted once. The ten largest account for around 2.3% of the sample.

Sample time point, as interpreted from the label and publication: after dendritic cell vaccination, including at tumor progression/relapse. Patients were selected for having adequate residual fresh-frozen tumor tissue and more than two years of available survival data. Molecular status otherwise varied across the glioblastoma patients, but none of them carried an isocitrate dehydrogenase mutation. PBMC were collected before vaccination, two weeks after the third vaccination, and at tumor progression if tumor progression occurred. Genomic DNA was extracted with the Qiagen DNeasy Blood extraction Kit. V and J lose 4 bases and 2 bases, and a span of 16 bases separates them. The cysteine opens and the phenylalanine closes a CDR3 of 16 amino acids. Only CDR3 DNA remains: 48 bases, in frame from the first base. The CDR1 and CDR2 encoded by the germline V gene (reference sequence) are SEHNR and FQNEAQ.

This chain joins TRBV7-9 to TRBJ2-3, with a weak D call of TRBD1 (6 bases match). This TCR came from a human donor with glioblastoma. The specimen comprised blood, sampled after dendritic cell vaccination. Read as DNA, the sequence is TGTGCCAGCAGCTCCGGACAGCGCGGCAACACAGATACGCAGTATTTT. Its translation is CASSSGQRGNTDTQYF.